This is a list of T cell receptor beta chains from one sample in a study of blood T cells in healthy people across ages. From the 5' RACE reads, TCRdb called clonotypes with MiXCR, one entry per CDR3 protein. The table has 800,000 to 950,000 distinct CDR3 sequences, about 48% seen once. Sequencing was carried out using blood. Receptors originate from a man aged 25-45 years in good health. The CDR3 runs from the conserved cysteine through the conserved F or W. Each record gives: clone size, V gene, D gene, J gene, CDR3 protein, CDR3 DNA. The D gene is left open where the match is weak. The listing skips clone size in some rows; elsewhere it reads once, few, many or a size class.

-	TRBV4-1	TRBD1	TRBJ2-1	CASSVRPGGEHNEQFF	TGCGCCAGCAGCGTTCGTCCAGGGGGCGAACACAATGAGCAGTTCTTC
-	TRBV11-2	TRBD2	TRBJ2-5	CASSFPSGAFEETQYF	TGTGCCAGCAGCTTCCCTAGCGGGGCGTTTGAAGAGACCCAGTACTTC
-	TRBV20-1	-	TRBJ1-5	CSAVQQGSRLNQPQHF	TGCAGTGCCGTACAACAGGGTAGTAGGCTCAATCAGCCCCAGCATTTT
-	TRBV12-3/TRBV12-4	-	TRBJ1-6	CASSERGGPPLHF	TGTGCCAGCAGTGAGAGGGGAGGGCCACCCCTCCACTTT
-	TRBV12-3/TRBV12-4	TRBD2	TRBJ2-7	CASRISGEVYEQYF	TGTGCCAGCAGAATTAGCGGGGAAGTCTACGAGCAGTACTTC
-	TRBV4-1	-	TRBJ2-5	CASSVPGLNNEQYF	TGCGCCAGCAGCGTTCCGGGACTGAACAATGAGCAGTACTTC
-	TRBV29-1	-	TRBJ2-7	CSAEDDSLEQYF	TGCAGCGCTGAAGATGACTCTTTGGAGCAGTACTTC
few	TRBV9	TRBD2	TRBJ2-5	CASSVPGLAGQETQYF	TGTGCCAGCAGCGTACCGGGACTAGCGGGGCAAGAGACCCAGTACTTC
-	TRBV7-9	TRBD1	TRBJ2-7	CASSLYDRVGPDEQYF	TGTGCCAGCAGCTTGTACGACAGGGTGGGGCCGGACGAGCAGTACTTC
-	TRBV5-4	-	TRBJ1-2	CASSPEGGAGGYTF	TGTGCCAGCAGCCCAGAAGGGGGGGCAGGTGGCTACACCTTC
-	TRBV4-2	-	TRBJ2-7	CASSQETLPPYEQYF	TGTGCCAGCAGCCAAGAAACCTTACCCCCCTACGAGCAGTACTTC
-	TRBV6-5	-	TRBJ1-2	CASSYSRVNYGYTF	TGTGCCAGCAGTTACTCCCGGGTCAACTATGGCTACACCTTC
few	TRBV2	TRBD1	TRBJ1-5	CASRKGTDSNQPQHF	TGTGCCAGCAGGAAAGGGACAGATAGCAATCAGCCCCAGCATTTT
many	TRBV3-1	-	TRBJ2-1	CASSQSGSGNEQFF	TGTGCCAGCAGCCAATCAGGGAGCGGGAATGAGCAGTTCTTC
-	TRBV12-3/TRBV12-4	TRBD1	TRBJ1-1	CASRLRQGLTEAFF	TGTGCCAGCAGATTAAGACAGGGGCTCACTGAAGCTTTCTTT
-	TRBV5-1	-	TRBJ2-1	CASSYLGSNNEQFF	TGCGCCAGCAGCTACTTGGGGAGTAACAATGAGCAGTTCTTC
few	TRBV7-2	TRBD2	TRBJ2-3	CASSLLTSAWQYF	TGTGCCAGCAGCTTGCTGACTAGCGCCTGGCAGTATTTT
few	TRBV6-5	-	TRBJ2-5	CASSWSGIIQETQYF	TGTGCCAGCAGTTGGAGTGGGATCATCCAAGAGACCCAGTACTTC
-	TRBV7-2	-	TRBJ1-3	CASSPRAGRRAGNTIYF	TGTGCCAGCAGCCCAAGGGCAGGGAGGCGCGCTGGAAACACCATATATTTT
-	TRBV30	-	TRBJ2-1	CAWSVGSGHYNEQFF	TGTGCCTGGAGTGTAGGTAGCGGCCACTACAATGAGCAGTTCTTC
-	TRBV6-1	-	TRBJ2-1	CASSGQVDDEQFF	TGTGCCAGCAGTGGGCAGGTTGATGATGAGCAGTTCTTC
once	TRBV28	-	TRBJ2-7	CASSLVRGGSLYEQYF	TGTGCCAGCAGTTTGGTAAGAGGGGGATCTCTCTACGAGCAGTACTTC
-	TRBV6-1	-	TRBJ1-5	CASSEVGATQPQHF	TGTGCCAGCAGTGAAGTTGGGGCAACACAGCCCCAGCATTTT
few	TRBV6-2/TRBV6-3	-	TRBJ1-2	CASSPISRVNYGYTF	TGTGCCAGCAGCCCCATATCTCGGGTGAACTATGGCTACACCTTC
-	TRBV7-3	-	TRBJ2-3	CASSSNTGLDTQYF	TGTGCCAGCAGCTCCAACACAGGGCTAGATACGCAGTATTTT
many	TRBV10-3	-	TRBJ2-3	CAISAPTSEISTDTQYF	TGTGCCATCAGTGCCCCCACTTCGGAGATTAGCACAGATACGCAGTATTTT
-	TRBV6-2/TRBV6-3	-	TRBJ2-1	CASSYRQGLRNEQFF	TGTGCCAGCAGTTACCGGCAGGGGTTGAGGAATGAGCAGTTCTTC
few	TRBV27	-	TRBJ2-4	CASSGPGFSTKNIQYF	TGTGCCAGCAGTGGTCCAGGGTTCAGCACCAAAAACATTCAGTACTTC
-	TRBV20-1	TRBD2	TRBJ2-5	CSASRTSYETQYF	TGCAGTGCTAGTAGGACTAGCTATGAGACCCAGTACTTC
-	TRBV6-5	TRBD1	TRBJ2-5	CASSARQGKETQYF	TGTGCCAGCAGTGCCCGACAGGGAAAAGAGACCCAGTACTTC
few	TRBV7-2	-	TRBJ2-1	CASSSGGSGSYNEQFF	TGTGCCAGCAGCTCTGGGGGGAGCGGATCCTACAATGAGCAGTTCTTC
few	TRBV10-3	-	TRBJ2-5	CAIRSGETYQETQYF	TGTGCCATCAGGAGCGGAGAGACGTACCAAGAGACCCAGTACTTC
-	TRBV10-3	-	TRBJ2-3	CAISVAGSRTDTQYF	TGTGCCATCAGTGTCGCGGGGTCCCGAACAGATACGCAGTATTTT
many	TRBV7-2	TRBD2	TRBJ2-3	CASSYFSGGDTDTQYF	TGTGCCAGCAGCTATTTCAGCGGGGGGGACACAGATACGCAGTATTTT
-	TRBV7-9	-	TRBJ1-2	CASSPLGGVGGYTF	TGTGCCAGCAGCCCCTTAGGAGGGGTCGGGGGCTACACCTTC
few	TRBV7-9	-	TRBJ2-1	CASSLQGGAYNEQFF	TGTGCCAGCAGCCTCCAGGGGGGGGCCTACAATGAGCAGTTCTTC
few	TRBV7-2	TRBD2	TRBJ2-7	CASSYSGLDDSYEQYF	TGTGCCAGCAGCTACTCGGGACTAGACGATTCCTACGAGCAGTACTTC
few	TRBV5-6	-	TRBJ2-7	CASSLDGYPYEQYF	TGTGCCAGCAGCTTGGACGGATATCCCTACGAGCAGTACTTC
-	TRBV28	TRBD1	TRBJ2-5	CASSFRQGAYNEQYF	TGTGCCAGCAGTTTCCGACAGGGGGCTTACAATGAGCAGTACTTC
few	TRBV4-1	-	TRBJ2-1	CASSPQGAGGTYNEQFF	TGCGCCAGCAGCCCCCAGGGGGCGGGGGGGACCTACAATGAGCAGTTCTTC
-	TRBV24-1	-	TRBJ1-2	CATSSGVLYGYTF	TGTGCCACCAGCTCGGGGGTCCTCTATGGCTACACCTTC
few	TRBV4-2	TRBD2	TRBJ2-7	CASTSSGTSGGCKQYF	TGTGCCAGCACCTCATCCGGGACTAGCGGGGGGTGCAAGCAGTACTTC
few	TRBV29-1	-	TRBJ2-3	CSAYRSLLTDTQYF	TGCAGCGCATATCGCTCACTACTCACAGATACGCAGTATTTT